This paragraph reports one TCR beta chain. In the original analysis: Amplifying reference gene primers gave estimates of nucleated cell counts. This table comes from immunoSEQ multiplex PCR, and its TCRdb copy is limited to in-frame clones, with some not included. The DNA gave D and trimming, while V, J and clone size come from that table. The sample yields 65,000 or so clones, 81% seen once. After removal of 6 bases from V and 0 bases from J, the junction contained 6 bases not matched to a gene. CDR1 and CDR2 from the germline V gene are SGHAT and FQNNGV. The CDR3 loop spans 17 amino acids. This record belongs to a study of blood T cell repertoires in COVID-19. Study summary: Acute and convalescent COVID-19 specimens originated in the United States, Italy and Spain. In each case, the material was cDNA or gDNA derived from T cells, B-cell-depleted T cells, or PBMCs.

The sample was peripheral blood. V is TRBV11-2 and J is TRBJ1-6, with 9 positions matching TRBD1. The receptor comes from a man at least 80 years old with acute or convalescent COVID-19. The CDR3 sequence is CASSQTGGYSYNSPLHF. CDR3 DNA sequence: TGTGCCAGCAGTCAGACAGGGGGTTACTCCTATAATTCACCCCTCCACTTT.